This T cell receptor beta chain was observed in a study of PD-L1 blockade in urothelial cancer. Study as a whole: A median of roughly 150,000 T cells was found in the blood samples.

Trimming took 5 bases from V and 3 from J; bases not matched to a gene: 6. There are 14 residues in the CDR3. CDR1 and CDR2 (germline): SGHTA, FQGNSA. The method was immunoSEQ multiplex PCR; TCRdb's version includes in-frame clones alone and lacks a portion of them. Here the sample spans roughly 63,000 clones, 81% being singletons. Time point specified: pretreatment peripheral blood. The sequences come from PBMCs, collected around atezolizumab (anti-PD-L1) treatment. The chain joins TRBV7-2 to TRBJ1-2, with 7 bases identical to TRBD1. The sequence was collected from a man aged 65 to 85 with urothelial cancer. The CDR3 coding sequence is TGTGCCAGCAGCACACAACAGGGGTACTATGGCTACACCTTC. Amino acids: CASSTQQGYYGYTF.